This is a list of T cell receptor beta chains from one sample in a study of blood T cell repertoires in COVID-19. Assay used: immunoSEQ multiplex PCR; TCRdb lists only in-frame clones, some missing. The data show tens of thousands of clones, with 70% to 85% seen just once and roughly 25% held by the top ten. Sequenced material: peripheral blood. These TCRs come from a woman aged 55 to 70 in a cohort sampled during active or convalescent COVID-19. Both conserved end residues are part of each CDR3. D genes are given only for firm matches. A clone size is listed for some rows: how often the clone was seen (once, few, many), or a class if it is expanded.

TRBV27	TRBJ2-1	many	TRBD1	TGTGCCAGCAGTTTCGGCAGGGGGCCCTACAATGAGCAGTTCTTC	CASSFGRGPYNEQFF
TRBV6-5	TRBJ1-2	few	TRBD1	TGTGCCAGCAGCAACAGGGGCCCCTATGGCTACACCTTC	CASSNRGPYGYTF
TRBV19	TRBJ1-5	.	.	TGTGCCAGTAGTATAGACCCGGGTGGAAATCAGCCCCAGCATTTT	CASSIDPGGNQPQHF
TRBV5-1	TRBJ2-7	.	.	TGCGCCAGCAGCTGGGACTCTCAGAGCTCCTACGAGCAGTACTTC	CASSWDSQSSYEQYF
TRBV9	TRBJ1-2	.	.	TGTGCCAGCAGCGCGCCCTCGAGGACAGACTCGATGGGCTACACCTTC	CASSAPSRTDSMGYTF
TRBV27	TRBJ2-7	.	.	TGTGCCAGCACCGGACAACCCTACGAGCAGTACTTC	CASTGQPYEQYF
TRBV4-1	TRBJ2-5	.	TRBD2	TGCGCCAGCAGCCAACCGGGACTAACAGAGACCCAGTACTTC	CASSQPGLTETQYF
TRBV7-6	TRBJ2-5	.	TRBD1	TGTGCCAGCAGCTTAGAGATAGGACAGGCAGGTTACCAAGAGACCCAGTACTTC	CASSLEIGQAGYQETQYF
TRBV18	TRBJ1-4	.	.	TGTGCCAGCTCACATTACAGGGATCAGGGAAAACTGTTTTTT	CASSHYRDQGKLFF
TRBV15	TRBJ1-1	few	.	TGTGCCACCAGCGCGTTATGGACAGAGAAAGAAATGAACACTGAAGCTTTCTTT	CATSALWTEKEMNTEAFF
TRBV19	TRBJ2-3	many	.	TGTGCCAGTAGTATAAGGGACACCTGGTTGGGATATACGCAGTATTTT	CASSIRDTWLGYTQYF
TRBV12-3/TRBV12-4	TRBJ2-2	.	.	TGTGCCAGCAGATGGGGGGTAGTCGGGGAGCTGTTTTTT	CASRWGVVGELFF
TRBV20-1	TRBJ2-3	.	.	TGCAGTGCTAGTGCACAGGGTACAGATACGCAGTATTTT	CSASAQGTDTQYF
TRBV10-3	TRBJ1-1	.	.	TGTGCCATCAGTGAGTCGAAACAGGGCCTGAACACTGAAGCTTTCTTT	CAISESKQGLNTEAFF
TRBV5-1	TRBJ1-2	once	.	TGCGCCAGCAGCTTGCAGGGGTCCGGCTATGGCTACACCTTC	CASSLQGSGYGYTF
TRBV9	TRBJ2-2	.	.	TGTGCCAGCAGCGTAGGGCAGGGGCATCACACCGGGGAGCTGTTTTTT	CASSVGQGHHTGELFF
TRBV5-6	TRBJ1-4	.	TRBD1	TGTGCCAGCAGCCAGCCGACAGGGTCTAATGAAAAACTGTTTTTT	CASSQPTGSNEKLFF
TRBV19	TRBJ2-7	.	TRBD2	TGTGCCAGTAGTATAGCTAGCGGACCCTACGAGCAGTACTTC	CASSIASGPYEQYF
TRBV11-2	TRBJ2-1	.	.	TGTGCCAGCAGCTTAGTAGTCCGGGACTCAAACTTCTACAATGAGCAGTTCTTC	CASSLVVRDSNFYNEQFF
TRBV7-9	TRBJ2-3	once	TRBD2	TGTGCCAGCAGCGGACGGACTAGCGGGGGGGCTCTGTTCATAGATACGCAGTATTTT	CASSGRTSGGALFIDTQYF
TRBV28	TRBJ2-7	.	TRBD1	TGTGCCAGCAGCCGCCCCGGGACAGTAGACTACGAGCAGTACTTC	CASSRPGTVDYEQYF
TRBV5-1	TRBJ1-1	.	TRBD1	TGCGCCAGCAGCTTGGGTCTTAGACAGGGGGCGTCGACTGAAGCTTTCTTT	CASSLGLRQGASTEAFF
TRBV3-1/TRBV3-2	TRBJ2-5	.	TRBD2	TGTGCCAGCAGCCATCGGACTAGCGGGGGAGAGACCCAGTACTTC	CASSHRTSGGETQYF
TRBV27	TRBJ2-7	.	.	TGTGCCAGCAGAAGTAGGGGTGAGGCCTACGAGCAGTACTTC	CASRSRGEAYEQYF
TRBV4-1	TRBJ1-2	few	TRBD1	TGCGCCAGCAGCCAAGAGGAGGGGGCTGGCTATGGCTACACCTTC	CASSQEEGAGYGYTF
TRBV4-3	TRBJ2-1	.	TRBD2	TGCGCCAGCAGCCAAGTGGGACTAGCGGGGGTCAATGAGCAGTTCTTC	CASSQVGLAGVNEQFF